The present T cell receptor (beta chain) was sequenced within a study of OX40 agonist ivuxolimab in advanced cancers. Study background: Three patients, one with hepatocellular carcinoma and two with cutaneous melanoma, responded partially. Study conclusions and caveats: Low normalized clonal expansion also occurred in some nonresponding patients.

The repertoire was sequenced with immunoSEQ multiplex PCR; TCRdb's copy has only in-frame clones and lacks some. The top ten clones hold around 0.76% of a sample with some 64,000 clones, about 83% of them seen once. Trimming at V came to 5 bases and at J to 4 bases, leaving 8 bases not matched to a gene. The CDR3 has 15 residues. CDR1 is SGHDT and CDR2 is YYEEEE in the germline V gene. Details on this clone: Its specificity is not known.

The chain is built from TRBV5-6 and TRBJ1-2, with TRBD1 matching over 10 bases. The receptor was isolated from an adult with an advanced solid tumor such as melanoma, head and neck, liver or kidney cancer. The sequencing here drew on CD4+ or CD8+ T cells sorted from blood, taken in a trial of the OX40 agonist ivuxolimab. CDR3 loop: CASRPMGTGVYGYTF. CDR3 nucleotide sequence: TGTGCCAGCAGACCCATGGGGACAGGGGTCTATGGCTACACCTTC. Full variable domain (rest looked up from reference TRBV5-6 and TRBJ1-2): DAGVTQSPTHLIKTRGQQVTLRCSPKSGHDTVSWYQQALGQGPQFIFQYYEEEERQRGNFPDRFSGHQFPNYSSELNVNALLLGDSALYLCASRPMGTGVYGYTFGSGTRLTVV.